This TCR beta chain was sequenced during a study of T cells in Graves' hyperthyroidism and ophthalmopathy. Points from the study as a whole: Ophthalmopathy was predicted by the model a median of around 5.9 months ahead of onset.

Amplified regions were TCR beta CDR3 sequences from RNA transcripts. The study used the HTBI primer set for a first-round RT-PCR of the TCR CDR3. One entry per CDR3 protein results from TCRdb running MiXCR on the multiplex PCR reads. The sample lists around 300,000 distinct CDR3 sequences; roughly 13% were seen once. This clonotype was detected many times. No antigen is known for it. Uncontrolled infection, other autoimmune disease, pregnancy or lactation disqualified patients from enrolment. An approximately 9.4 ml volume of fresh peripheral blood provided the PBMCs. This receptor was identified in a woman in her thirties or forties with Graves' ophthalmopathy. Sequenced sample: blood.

The CDR3 sequence: CASKGSPYEQYF. CDR3 sequence (DNA): TGTGCCAGCAAGGGTAGTCCCTACGAGCAGTACTTC. V and J are TRBV2 and TRBJ2-7; no clear D. The CDR3 covers 12 residues. Germline loops: CDR1 SNHLY, CDR2 FYNNEI. V lost 7 bases, J lost 2 bases, and 9 bases lay in between.